This TCR beta chain was documented in a study of cytomegalovirus exposure and HLA in healthy donors (dated by TCRdb to between 2016 and 2019). Notes on the research overall: An earlier analysis of several hundred of the donors reported approximately 290 Gb of sequence data and 100 million to 130 million unique TCR beta sequences from about 179 million T cells. Roughly 320 gigabases of sequencing data and around 88 million unique TCR sequences made up an early release that covered fewer than 650 HLA-typed donors. Among the roughly 400 genotyped donors, roughly 80% belonged to the genetic ancestry cluster associated with self-reported Caucasian donors. The study was designed to test whether signatures of past pathogen exposure could be identified by cataloging public T cell receptors. The study profiled the T cell repertoires of approximately 700 subjects by immunosequencing and related them to cytomegalovirus serostatus. In addition to the first cohort of around 670 subjects, a separate validation cohort of over 90 different subjects was used. To predict cytomegalovirus infection status, the study combined high-throughput TCR immunosequencing, statistical association of individual TCRs with disease status, and machine learning. A later analysis re-examined previously published TCR beta repertoires from roughly 650 donors and added high-resolution HLA genotyping to investigate patterns of TCR occurrence. Rather than drawing on any new phenotypic data, the later analysis identified candidate immune exposures from TCR beta sequences and the way those sequences occurred across donors. An earlier analysis of fewer than 700 of the donors applied high-throughput TCR beta sequencing to assess whether each TCR beta V gene segment acted as functional or pseudogenic. Donor age, sex, ethnicity and CMV serostatus were compiled together with the repertoire data. In a later genetic analysis, genome-wide SNP genotypes for about three fifths of the roughly 670 donors were used, and that subset was treated as a discovery cohort. All discovery cohort repertoires had been generated on a single sequencing platform. HLA typing included class I and class II loci at four-digit resolution. Typing coverage differed by locus: A, B, C, DRB1 and DQB1 were typed in about 629-640 donors, DQA1 in around 500, DPA1 in 600 to 610, and DPB1 in just under 480. Roughly five DR-DQ haplotypes were handled as single units for association and clustering, since linkage in the cohort was strong. On average, roughly 240,000 unique TCR beta nucleotide sequences were sequenced per donor among about 400 genotyped donors of the cohort, with roughly 18% of those sequences being non-productive.

The library was prepared using the immunoSEQ multiplex PCR assay. A mixture of 60 forward primers for TCR Vbeta segments and 13 reverse primers for TCR Jbeta segments was used in the multiplex PCR. Amplification of the CDR3 region of rearranged TCR beta genes was performed with a multiplex PCR assay on genomic DNA. Amplified TCR beta libraries were sequenced as 87-base-pair reads on the Illumina HiSeq System. Under the source paper's analysis protocol: Across the 700 or so repertoires, a later analysis counted approximately 83 million unique TCR beta chains, 9.5 million to 13 million of which were shared by at least two donors. A nearest-neighbor algorithm error-corrected the raw reads and collapsed the reads into unique sequences, merging closely related sequences to remove PCR and sequencing errors. To assign V, D and J gene segments, CDR3 sequences were aligned to IMGT reference sequences. For a sequence to be retained, a match of at least six nucleotides was required to both a V gene segment and a J gene segment. A rearrangement was called productive if the CDR3 had no stop codons and remained in frame with V and J, and every other rearrangement was called non-productive. Following IMGT convention, CDR3 was defined as the stretch from the second conserved V-encoded cysteine up to the conserved J-encoded phenylalanine. The earlier analysis of fewer than 700 of the donors excluded sequences that lacked an unambiguous match to a single V gene segment. An earlier analysis of a few hundred of the donors classified V segments as functional when productive rearrangements were above 56.7% and as segregating when the standard deviation between donors was above 5%. To diagnose cytomegalovirus status from the catalog of TCR beta chain sequences, a statistical classification framework was built. A later analysis assigned V and J genes by comparing TCR nucleotide sequences with IMGT/GENE-DB human TR gene sequences. A later analysis assigned CDR3 sequences and most-parsimonious VDJ recombination scenarios with the TCRdist pipeline. A later analysis defined each TCR beta chain by its CDR3 amino acid sequence plus V-gene family, and excluded reads lacking a unique V-gene family. A later analysis removed several hundred highly shared, low-generation-probability nucleotide sequences to deal with suspected cross-contamination and a sequencing artifact. In a later analysis, a clonal expansion index for each public chain was calculated from normalized within-repertoire ranks of inferred template counts. In a later analysis, generation probabilities were computed with a VDJ recombination model fitted to out-of-frame rearrangements, and the resulting probabilities were checked against IGoR. Hypergeometric tests were used in a later analysis to score TCR-TCR, TCR-HLA and TCR-CMV co-occurrence, with a repertoire-size bias correction applied to the TCR pairs. A later analysis estimated false discovery rates by permuting HLA or CMV assignments 20 times. A later analysis grouped co-occurring TCRs with DBSCAN, adding TCRdist sequence similarity when clustering within HLA-allele-positive subsets. For co-occurrence clustering, repertoires with fewer than 30,000 or more than 120,000 public chains were excluded, along with four to six repertoires with anomalous nucleotide sharing. TCRdb carries this immuneACCESS record with in-frame sequences only. Its versions omit some clonotypes, under half of them owing to an unresolved V gene in the studies checked, with the rest unexplained. V and J calls and clone size come straight from that table; D and trimming were deduced from the DNA. For this sample there are 100,000 to 120,000 clones; approximately 84% appear just once. Approximately 1.8% of the sample lies in the top ten.

A word on this clone: The clone's antigen remains unknown. Base quality data are lacking; no much larger clone is found one base away.

Per the germline V gene, SGDLS is the CDR1 and YYNGEE is the CDR2. The CDR3 runs 12 amino acids, cysteine and phenylalanine included. Only the CDR3 DNA is retained, 36 bases long and in frame from the first base. Relative to germline, V is 3 bases shorter and J is 4 bases shorter, with 7 bases between their ends. Results the study describes overall, beyond this receptor: The study gave a list of 150 to 200 TCR beta chains associated with cytomegalovirus. Across donors, most TCR sequences were observed very rarely, whereas some public TCRs were present in many individuals. CMV serostatus was the only immune exposure information available for the cohort. An association between a missense DCLRE1C variant and V-gene and J-gene trimming of TCR beta chains was found in a later genetic analysis and replicated in an independent cohort. Some IMGT-functional V segments, including TRBV6-2 and TRBV6-3, could not be told apart with the 87-base-pair reads, so those segments were excluded. Presence/absence analyses assumed roughly uniform sequencing depth across donors, an assumption that may not hold. At a false discovery rate of 0.05, a later analysis linked 16,951 TCR beta sequences to specific HLA alleles. The authors suggested that the approach could potentially be extended to other disease states and immunological phenotypes. This cohort had only TCR beta chains sequenced, and the lack of alpha or paired-chain data limited which features could be detected. According to a later analysis, parvovirus B19, influenza, CMV and Epstein-Barr virus appeared linked to several top co-occurrence clusters. A group of highly shared sequence variants was considered likely to be a technical artifact of the sequencing pipeline. Assigning TCR associations to individual alleles was difficult when HLA alleles, especially DR and DQ, strongly co-occurred. A further reported finding was that TCR beta sequences accurately predicted the HLA-A and HLA-B alleles for most subjects in the first cohort. Because counts were too low, 15 to 20 rarely observed V segments, including chromosome 9 orphons, were excluded from the earlier analysis of under 650 of the donors. An earlier analysis of approximately 530 of the donors showed that most TCR beta V segments appeared in productive rearrangements either about 87% or about 30% of the time, which broadly matched IMGT annotations. In a later genetic analysis, fewer N-insertions in productive TCRs were reported among donors in an Asian-associated ancestry cluster than the 666-donor mean. A later analysis found that most CMV-associated TCR beta chains appeared HLA-restricted, with HLA associations seemingly driven largely by CMV exposure. Because HLA typing was unavailable for some donors at each locus, only the typed subset was used in association tests. A few of the identified cytomegalovirus-associated TCR beta chains were confirmed in vitro to be specific for cytomegalovirus antigens. A later analysis found that HLA-associated TCR beta chains were more clonally expanded and had lower generation probabilities than equally common non-associated chains. Correlated functional status among segregating V segments might be attributable to linkage disequilibrium, but an unknown experimental factor could not be ruled out. The classifier was reported to diagnose cytomegalovirus status with high specificity and sensitivity in both the original and validation cohorts. In a later analysis, TCR association rates were found to vary across HLA loci, with the most associated TCRs seen for DRB1 alleles and the fewest for HLA-C alleles.

The cohort comprised 710 or so healthy bone marrow donors. Cohort members were all nominally healthy when sampled, although unrecorded immune exposures were likely present. The donor was CMV seronegative and belonged to the group of over 300 seronegative cohort members. Each donor provided a peripheral blood sample, and peripheral blood mononuclear cells were used for TCR beta sequencing. Genomic DNA extraction from the blood cell samples was performed with the Qiagen DNeasy Blood Extraction Kit. Sequencing was carried out using PBMCs. The receptor chain draws on TRBV9 and TRBJ2-5; TRBD1 is perhaps the D gene, given 5 matching bases. This receptor was obtained from a middle-aged man in good health and CMV-seronegative. The CDR3 region reads CASSATGETQYF. The sequenced DNA is TGTGCCAGCAGCGCCACAGGAGAGACCCAGTACTTC. Supplemented by the reference TRBV9 and TRBJ2-5 proteins around the CDR3, the complete variable domain is DSGVTQTPKHLITATGQRVTLRCSPRSGDLSVYWYQQSLDQGLQFLIQYYNGEERAKGNILERFSAQQFPDLHSELNLSSLELGDSALYFCASSATGETQYFGPGTRLLVL.